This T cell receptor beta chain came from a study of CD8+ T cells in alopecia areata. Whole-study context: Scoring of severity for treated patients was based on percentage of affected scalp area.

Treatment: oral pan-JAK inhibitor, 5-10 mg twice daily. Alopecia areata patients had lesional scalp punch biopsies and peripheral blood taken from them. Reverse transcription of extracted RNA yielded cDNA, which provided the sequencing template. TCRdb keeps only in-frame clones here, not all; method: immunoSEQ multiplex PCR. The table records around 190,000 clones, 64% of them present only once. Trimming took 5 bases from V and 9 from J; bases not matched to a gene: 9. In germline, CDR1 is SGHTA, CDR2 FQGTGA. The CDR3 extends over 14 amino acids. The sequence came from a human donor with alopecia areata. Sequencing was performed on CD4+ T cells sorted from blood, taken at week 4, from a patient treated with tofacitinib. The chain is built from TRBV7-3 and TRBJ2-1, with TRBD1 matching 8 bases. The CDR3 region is CASSRDFGQGEQFF. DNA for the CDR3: TGTGCCAGCAGCCGTGATTTTGGACAGGGTGAGCAGTTCTTC.